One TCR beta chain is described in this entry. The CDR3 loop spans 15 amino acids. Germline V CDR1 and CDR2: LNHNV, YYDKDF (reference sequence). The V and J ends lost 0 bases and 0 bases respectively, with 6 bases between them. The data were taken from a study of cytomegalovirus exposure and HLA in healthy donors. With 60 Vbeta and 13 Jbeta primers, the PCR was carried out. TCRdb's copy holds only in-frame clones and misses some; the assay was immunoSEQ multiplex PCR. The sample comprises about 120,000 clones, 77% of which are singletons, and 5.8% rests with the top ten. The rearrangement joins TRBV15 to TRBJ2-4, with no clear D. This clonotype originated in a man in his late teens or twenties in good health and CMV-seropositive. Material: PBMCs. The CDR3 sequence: CATSRDQIAKNIQYF. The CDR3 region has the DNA TGTGCCACCAGCAGAGATCAAATAGCCAAAAACATTCAGTACTTC.